A single sample is the source of the 2 T cell receptor beta chains below, sequenced in a study of shared clonotypes between healthy human individuals. Libraries were prepared by immunoSEQ multiplex PCR; TCRdb keeps only in-frame clonotypes and omits some of them. This sample carries approximately 980,000 clones, about 80% of them seen once, and the ten largest clones take roughly 1.5%. Sequences were obtained from memory CD4+ T cells sorted from blood. Subset noted: CD45RA-negative fraction. The receptors shown here come from a man between 18 and 35 years old in good health.

CDR3 DNA sequence: TGTGCCAGCAGTGAACCAGGGGCGCGCACTGAAGCTTTCTTT. It yields the protein CASSEPGARTEAFF. The chain links TRBV25-1 to TRBJ1-1; possibly TRBD1 for D (6 bases). The CDR3 sequence is 14 residues long. Trimming left V 2 bases short and J 4 bases short, with 11 bases between. Germline lookup yields CDR1 MGHDK and CDR2 SYGVNS.

The table lists this clone with a few counts. V is TRBV28 and J is TRBJ2-5; D is uncertain. The V end was cut by 6 bases, the J end by 0 bases, with 2 bases between. This CDR3 region has 11 residues. The germline gives CDR1 MDHEN, CDR2 SYDVKM. The CDR3, as DNA: TGTGCCAGCAGAGACCAAGAGACCCAGTACTTC. Translated, it gives CASRDQETQYF.